This TCR beta chain was recovered during a study of CD8+ T cells in alopecia areata. Study information: Treatment with tofacitinib (6 to 18 months) was followed by 6 months off drug. Study-wide points: Especially in alopecia totalis/universalis, lesional scalp showed greater clonality than normal scalp did.

Sampling of alopecia areata patients yielded lesional scalp punch biopsies as well as peripheral blood. CDR3 length equals 14 residues. Trimming at V came to 0 bases and at J to 6 bases, leaving 3 bases not matched to a gene. Germline V gives CDR1 SGHRS, CDR2 YFSETQ. RNA was isolated and reverse transcribed to cDNA, the sequencing template. Produced via immunoSEQ multiplex PCR; TCRdb's table is partial and in-frame only. This sample has hundreds of thousands of clones, with roughly 69% found just once. As to this clone: Its specificity is unknown. This same CDR3 is encoded by further DNA sequences in the sample.

V is TRBV5-1 and J is TRBJ2-1; TRBD1 matches 7 bases. The sequence was obtained from a human donor with alopecia areata. The input for sequencing was CD4+ T cells sorted from blood, taken at week 0. CDR3 residues: CASSLGTGGNEQFF. The DNA of the CDR3 is TGCGCCAGCAGCTTGGGGACAGGTGGCAATGAGCAGTTCTTC.